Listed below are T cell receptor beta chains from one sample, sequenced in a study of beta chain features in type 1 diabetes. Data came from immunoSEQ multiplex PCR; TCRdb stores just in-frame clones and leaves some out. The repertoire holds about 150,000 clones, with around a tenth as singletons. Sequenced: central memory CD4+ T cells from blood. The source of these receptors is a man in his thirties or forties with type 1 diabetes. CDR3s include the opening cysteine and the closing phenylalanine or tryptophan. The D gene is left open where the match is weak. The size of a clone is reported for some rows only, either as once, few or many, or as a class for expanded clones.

CDR3nt: TGTGCCAGCAGCCTGACTGATAACTATGGCTACACCTTC
CDR3aa: CASSLTDNYGYTF
v_gene: TRBV6-5
abundance: NA
j_gene: TRBJ1-2
d_gene: NA

CDR3nt: TGTGCCAGCAGAGAATCTCTACCGCAAGAGACCCAGTACTTC
CDR3aa: CASRESLPQETQYF
v_gene: TRBV2
abundance: NA
j_gene: TRBJ2-5
d_gene: NA

CDR3nt: TGTGCCAGTAGTCCAGGGTTTGGGGAAAACATTCAGTACTTC
CDR3aa: CASSPGFGENIQYF
v_gene: TRBV19
abundance: NA
j_gene: TRBJ2-4
d_gene: NA

CDR3nt: TGTGCCAGCAGCCCGACAGGGGGCGATGAGCAGTTCTTC
CDR3aa: CASSPTGGDEQFF
v_gene: TRBV11-3
abundance: NA
j_gene: TRBJ2-1
d_gene: TRBD1

CDR3nt: TGTGCCAGCAGCTCGGGACTAGCGGGAGGGGTAGCAGATACGCAGTATTTT
CDR3aa: CASSSGLAGGVADTQYF
v_gene: TRBV7-3
abundance: few
j_gene: TRBJ2-3
d_gene: TRBD2

CDR3nt: TGCGCCAGCAGCGTCCAGGGGAACCAAGAGACCCAGTACTTC
CDR3aa: CASSVQGNQETQYF
v_gene: TRBV5-1
abundance: few
j_gene: TRBJ2-5
d_gene: NA

CDR3nt: TGTGCCAGCAGTGTATGGCTTTACAATGAGCAGTTCTTC
CDR3aa: CASSVWLYNEQFF
v_gene: TRBV2
abundance: few
j_gene: TRBJ2-1
d_gene: NA

CDR3nt: TGTGCCAGTAGTCCCAGCCCCTCAGGCTCCTACAATGAGCAGTTCTTC
CDR3aa: CASSPSPSGSYNEQFF
v_gene: TRBV19
abundance: few
j_gene: TRBJ2-1
d_gene: NA

CDR3nt: TGTGCAGTCCCAGGACGGGACTACGAGCAGTACTTC
CDR3aa: CAVPGRDYEQYF
v_gene: TRBV7-9
abundance: NA
j_gene: TRBJ2-7
d_gene: NA

CDR3nt: TGTGCCAGCAGCCCAATGGTAGGGGACACTGAAGCTTTCTTT
CDR3aa: CASSPMVGDTEAFF
v_gene: TRBV7-2
abundance: few
j_gene: TRBJ1-1
d_gene: NA

CDR3nt: TGTGCCAGCAGCCAGCCCGCGGCGGGGTCCTACGAGCAGTACTTC
CDR3aa: CASSQPAAGSYEQYF
v_gene: TRBV4-2
abundance: NA
j_gene: TRBJ2-7
d_gene: NA

CDR3nt: TGCGCCAGCAGCGGCCGACTAAATCAAAACACAGATACGCAGTATTTT
CDR3aa: CASSGRLNQNTDTQYF
v_gene: TRBV5-1
abundance: few
j_gene: TRBJ2-3
d_gene: NA

CDR3nt: TGTGCCAGCAGCCAATCCGGTAGTCAGCCCCAGCATTTT
CDR3aa: CASSQSGSQPQHF
v_gene: TRBV16
abundance: NA
j_gene: TRBJ1-5
d_gene: NA

CDR3nt: TGTGCCACCAGCAGGGACAGCGGAAACACTGAAGCTTTCTTT
CDR3aa: CATSRDSGNTEAFF
v_gene: TRBV15
abundance: few
j_gene: TRBJ1-1
d_gene: NA

CDR3nt: TGTGCCAGCAGCCAAGGAAGAGGGTCGGCTTTCTTT
CDR3aa: CASSQGRGSAFF
v_gene: TRBV14
abundance: few
j_gene: TRBJ1-1
d_gene: NA

CDR3nt: TGTGCCAGCAGTTTAGTGAGGCCAGGGGTAGATACTAACTATGGCTACACCTTC
CDR3aa: CASSLVRPGVDTNYGYTF
v_gene: TRBV28
abundance: NA
j_gene: TRBJ1-2
d_gene: NA

CDR3nt: TGTGCCAGCAGTTCCCGGGGGAACACTGAAGCTTTCTTT
CDR3aa: CASSSRGNTEAFF
v_gene: TRBV27
abundance: NA
j_gene: TRBJ1-1
d_gene: NA

CDR3nt: TGTGCCAGCAGCTTAGTGTCCCCAGGAACGAACACCGGGGAGCTGTTTTTT
CDR3aa: CASSLVSPGTNTGELFF
v_gene: TRBV11-3
abundance: NA
j_gene: TRBJ2-2
d_gene: NA

CDR3nt: TGTGCCAGCAGGGACAGGGGATATCAGCCCCAGCATTTT
CDR3aa: CASRDRGYQPQHF
v_gene: TRBV28
abundance: few
j_gene: TRBJ1-5
d_gene: TRBD1

CDR3nt: TGTGCCAGTGGGACAGCTCAAGAGACCCAGTACTTC
CDR3aa: CASGTAQETQYF
v_gene: TRBV28
abundance: few
j_gene: TRBJ2-5
d_gene: TRBD1

CDR3nt: TGTGCCAGCAGCTCCGGACAGGGAATCACTGAAGCTTTCTTT
CDR3aa: CASSSGQGITEAFF
v_gene: TRBV7-2
abundance: NA
j_gene: TRBJ1-1
d_gene: TRBD1

CDR3nt: TGTGCCAGCAGTCCCGCCGGTTGGAACACTGAAGCTTTCTTT
CDR3aa: CASSPAGWNTEAFF
v_gene: TRBV28
abundance: NA
j_gene: TRBJ1-1
d_gene: NA

CDR3nt: TGTGCCAGCAGTCCCCCCGGGGTTGGCTACACCTTC
CDR3aa: CASSPPGVGYTF
v_gene: TRBV28
abundance: NA
j_gene: TRBJ1-2
d_gene: NA

CDR3nt: TGTGCCAGCAGCTTGGAGACAGGGGAGGACTATGGCTACACCTTC
CDR3aa: CASSLETGEDYGYTF
v_gene: TRBV5-6
abundance: NA
j_gene: TRBJ1-2
d_gene: TRBD1

CDR3nt: TGTGCCAGCAGCTCGGGAACTTTCACTGAAGCTTTCTTT
CDR3aa: CASSSGTFTEAFF
v_gene: TRBV7-9
abundance: many
j_gene: TRBJ1-1
d_gene: NA

CDR3nt: TGTGCCAGCAGCGGGACTAGCGGGAGGACCTACGAGCAGTACTTC
CDR3aa: CASSGTSGRTYEQYF
v_gene: TRBV6-5
abundance: NA
j_gene: TRBJ2-7
d_gene: TRBD2

CDR3nt: TGTGCCAGCTCTAGACAGGGGGCGCCCCAAGAGACCCAGTACTTC
CDR3aa: CASSRQGAPQETQYF
v_gene: TRBV18
abundance: NA
j_gene: TRBJ2-5
d_gene: TRBD1

CDR3nt: TGTGCCAGCAGCCTTTACAGGGAAGGCTACACCTTC
CDR3aa: CASSLYREGYTF
v_gene: TRBV5-6
abundance: few
j_gene: TRBJ1-2
d_gene: NA

CDR3nt: TGTGCCAGCAGCCCATATGGGGAGTCGGCTGGCTACACCTTC
CDR3aa: CASSPYGESAGYTF
v_gene: TRBV28
abundance: few
j_gene: TRBJ1-2
d_gene: NA

CDR3nt: TGCGCCAGCAGCCTACACGACACAGGACCGAATGAAAAACTGTTTTTT
CDR3aa: CASSLHDTGPNEKLFF
v_gene: TRBV4-3
abundance: NA
j_gene: TRBJ1-4
d_gene: NA

CDR3nt: TGCGCCAGCAGCATAGAAATGTACAATGAGCAGTTCTTC
CDR3aa: CASSIEMYNEQFF
v_gene: TRBV4-1
abundance: few
j_gene: TRBJ2-1
d_gene: NA

CDR3nt: TGTGCCAGCAGCTCCATCTTAGGGGACACTGAAGCTTTCTTT
CDR3aa: CASSSILGDTEAFF
v_gene: TRBV7-2
abundance: few
j_gene: TRBJ1-1
d_gene: NA

CDR3nt: TGCAGCTTACGGACAGGGGGCGGGGAGACCCAGTACTTC
CDR3aa: CSLRTGGGETQYF
v_gene: TRBV29-1
abundance: few
j_gene: TRBJ2-5
d_gene: TRBD1

CDR3nt: TGTGCCAGCACACCGGGCACGACTAATGAAAGCTCAGCATTTTTT
CDR3aa: CASTPGTTNESSAFF
v_gene: TRBV6-4
abundance: NA
j_gene: TRBJ1-4
d_gene: NA

CDR3nt: TGTGCCAGCAGTTCGGACAGGGGCCCGAAAGTCTCTGGGGCCAACGTCCTGACTTTC
CDR3aa: CASSSDRGPKVSGANVLTF
v_gene: TRBV27
abundance: few
j_gene: TRBJ2-6
d_gene: TRBD1

CDR3nt: TGTGCCAGCAGCGCGTCTAGCGCCGGTTACGAGCAGTACTTC
CDR3aa: CASSASSAGYEQYF
v_gene: TRBV7-8
abundance: NA
j_gene: TRBJ2-7
d_gene: NA

CDR3nt: TGTGCTAGCAGCCTCTCCCTGGACAACTACGAGCAGTACTTC
CDR3aa: CASSLSLDNYEQYF
v_gene: TRBV7-7
abundance: few
j_gene: TRBJ2-7
d_gene: NA

CDR3nt: TGTGCCAGTACCGACCCGCTCCGGGACAGAGACAATGAGCAGTTCTTC
CDR3aa: CASTDPLRDRDNEQFF
v_gene: TRBV19
abundance: NA
j_gene: TRBJ2-1
d_gene: TRBD1

CDR3nt: TGTGCCAGCAGCCTAAGCCCCAGGGCTTTGAACGAGCAGTACTTC
CDR3aa: CASSLSPRALNEQYF
v_gene: TRBV7-2
abundance: few
j_gene: TRBJ2-7
d_gene: NA

CDR3nt: TGTGCCAGCAGCCTAAGCGACGGCACAGATACGCAGTATTTT
CDR3aa: CASSLSDGTDTQYF
v_gene: TRBV7-2
abundance: NA
j_gene: TRBJ2-3
d_gene: NA

CDR3nt: TGTGCCACCAGCAGAGATAGCTCTTCGACCTACGAGCAGTACTTC
CDR3aa: CATSRDSSSTYEQYF
v_gene: TRBV15
abundance: NA
j_gene: TRBJ2-7
d_gene: NA

CDR3nt: TGCAGCGTTGAACCGGCTAACTATGGCTACACCTTC
CDR3aa: CSVEPANYGYTF
v_gene: TRBV29-1
abundance: few
j_gene: TRBJ1-2
d_gene: NA

CDR3nt: TGCGCCAGCAGCCAAACGCGGACTAGCAGTTCCTACGAGCAGTACTTC
CDR3aa: CASSQTRTSSSYEQYF
v_gene: TRBV4-1
abundance: few
j_gene: TRBJ2-7
d_gene: TRBD2

CDR3nt: TGTGCCAGCAGCTTAGGGACGGGACAGAGTAATGAAAAACTGTTTTTT
CDR3aa: CASSLGTGQSNEKLFF
v_gene: TRBV7-9
abundance: few
j_gene: TRBJ1-4
d_gene: TRBD1

CDR3nt: TGTGCCAGCTCACGGGAGGGCATGTTCAATGAGCAGTTCTTC
CDR3aa: CASSREGMFNEQFF
v_gene: TRBV25-1
abundance: NA
j_gene: TRBJ2-1
d_gene: TRBD2

CDR3nt: TGTGCCAGCAGTTTGGAGGGGAGAGGGACTGAAGCTTTCTTT
CDR3aa: CASSLEGRGTEAFF
v_gene: TRBV27
abundance: few
j_gene: TRBJ1-1
d_gene: NA

CDR3nt: TGTGCCAGCAGCTTAGCGAGCGCGGGGGAGTGGAATCAGCCCCAGCATTTT
CDR3aa: CASSLASAGEWNQPQHF
v_gene: TRBV7-2
abundance: few
j_gene: TRBJ1-5
d_gene: NA

CDR3nt: TGTGCCAGCAGCCCGACCGGCAGGGTAGACTATGGCTACACCTTC
CDR3aa: CASSPTGRVDYGYTF
v_gene: TRBV4-2
abundance: few
j_gene: TRBJ1-2
d_gene: NA

CDR3nt: TGTGCCACCAGCTCCCAGAGCGGGGACACTGAAGCTTTCTTT
CDR3aa: CATSSQSGDTEAFF
v_gene: TRBV15
abundance: NA
j_gene: TRBJ1-1
d_gene: NA

CDR3nt: TGTGCCAGTAGTTCCCCCATGACAGGGCGTCGAGAGACCCAGTACTTC
CDR3aa: CASSSPMTGRRETQYF
v_gene: TRBV19
abundance: few
j_gene: TRBJ2-5
d_gene: TRBD1

CDR3nt: TGTGCCAGCAGTCCCTCTAGCGGGAGAGAAAATGAGCAGTTCTTC
CDR3aa: CASSPSSGRENEQFF
v_gene: TRBV27
abundance: few
j_gene: TRBJ2-1
d_gene: TRBD2

CDR3nt: TGTGCCAGCAGCTTAGACTCCAACAATCAGCCCCAGCATTTT
CDR3aa: CASSLDSNNQPQHF
v_gene: TRBV7-2
abundance: few
j_gene: TRBJ1-5
d_gene: NA

CDR3nt: TGTGCCAGCAGCGTAGAACAGGCGACAGATACGCAGTATTTT
CDR3aa: CASSVEQATDTQYF
v_gene: TRBV9
abundance: few
j_gene: TRBJ2-3
d_gene: NA

CDR3nt: TGCGCCAGCAGCCCGGAGCGGCCGGATGGCTACACCTTC
CDR3aa: CASSPERPDGYTF
v_gene: TRBV5-1
abundance: few
j_gene: TRBJ1-2
d_gene: NA

CDR3nt: TGTGCCAGCAGTCGACCGGGCGGGAGGGACGTTCAGTACTTC
CDR3aa: CASSRPGGRDVQYF
v_gene: TRBV7-2
abundance: NA
j_gene: TRBJ2-4
d_gene: TRBD2